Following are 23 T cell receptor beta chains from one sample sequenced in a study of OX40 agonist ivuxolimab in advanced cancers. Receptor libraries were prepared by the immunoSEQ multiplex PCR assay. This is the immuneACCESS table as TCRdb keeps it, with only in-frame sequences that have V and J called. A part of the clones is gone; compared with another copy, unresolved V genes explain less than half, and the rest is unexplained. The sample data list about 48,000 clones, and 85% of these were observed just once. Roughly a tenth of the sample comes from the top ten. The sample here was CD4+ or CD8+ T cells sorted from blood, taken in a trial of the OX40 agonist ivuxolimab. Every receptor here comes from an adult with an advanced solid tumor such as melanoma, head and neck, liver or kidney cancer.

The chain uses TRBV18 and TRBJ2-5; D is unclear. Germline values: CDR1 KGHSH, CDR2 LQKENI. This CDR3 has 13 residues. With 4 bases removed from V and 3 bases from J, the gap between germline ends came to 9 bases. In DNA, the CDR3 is TGTGCCAGCTCACTGAACAAGAAAGAGACCCAGTACTTC. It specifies CASSLNKKETQYF.

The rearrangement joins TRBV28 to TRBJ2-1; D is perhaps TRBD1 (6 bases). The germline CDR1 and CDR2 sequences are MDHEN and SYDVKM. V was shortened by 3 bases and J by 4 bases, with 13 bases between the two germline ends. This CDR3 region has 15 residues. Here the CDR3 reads CASSLVDSGYNEQFF. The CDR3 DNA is TGTGCCAGCAGTTTGGTGGACAGTGGTTACAATGAGCAGTTCTTC.

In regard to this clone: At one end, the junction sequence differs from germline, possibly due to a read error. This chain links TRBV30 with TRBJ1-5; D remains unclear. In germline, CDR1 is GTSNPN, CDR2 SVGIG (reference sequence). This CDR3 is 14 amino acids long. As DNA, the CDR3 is TGTGCCTGGAGTGTACTTACCGGCAAGCAGCCCCAGCATTTT. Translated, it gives CAWSVLTGKQPQHF.

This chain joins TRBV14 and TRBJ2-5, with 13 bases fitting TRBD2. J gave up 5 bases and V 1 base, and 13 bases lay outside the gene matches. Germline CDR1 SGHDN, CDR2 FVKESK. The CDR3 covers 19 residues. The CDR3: CASSQVTLGLAGVTETQYF. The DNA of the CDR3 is TGTGCCAGCAGCCAAGTGACTTTAGGACTAGCGGGAGTAACGGAGACCCAGTACTTC.

The CDR3 nucleotides read TGTGCCAGCAGCTTGTCCGGGAGCAACGAGCAGTACTTC. Protein sequence: CASSLSGSNEQYF. The chain joins TRBV5-4 to TRBJ2-7, with D perhaps TRBD2 (6 bases). V was pared by 1 base and J by 5 bases, with 10 bases between. The CDR3 totals 13 residues. CDR1 and CDR2 from the germline V gene are SGHNT and YYREEE (reference sequence).

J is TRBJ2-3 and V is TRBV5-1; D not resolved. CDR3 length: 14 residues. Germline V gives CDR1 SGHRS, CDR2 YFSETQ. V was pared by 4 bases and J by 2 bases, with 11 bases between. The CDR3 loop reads CASSTTDFTDTQYF. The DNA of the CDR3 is TGCGCCAGCAGCACCACAGATTTCACAGATACGCAGTATTTT.

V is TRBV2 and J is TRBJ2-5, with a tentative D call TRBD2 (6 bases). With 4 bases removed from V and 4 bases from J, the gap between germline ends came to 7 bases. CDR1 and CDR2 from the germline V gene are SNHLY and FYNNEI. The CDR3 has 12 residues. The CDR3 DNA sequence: TGTGCCAGCAGTGTGGGGGGAGAGACCCAGTACTTC. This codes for CASSVGGETQYF.

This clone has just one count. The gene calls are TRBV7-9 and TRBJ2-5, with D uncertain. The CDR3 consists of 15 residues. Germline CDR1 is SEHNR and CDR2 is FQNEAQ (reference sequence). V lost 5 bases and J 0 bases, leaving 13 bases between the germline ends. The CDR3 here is CASSGSNWYQETQYF. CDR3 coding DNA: TGTGCCAGCAGCGGCAGTAATTGGTACCAAGAGACCCAGTACTTC.

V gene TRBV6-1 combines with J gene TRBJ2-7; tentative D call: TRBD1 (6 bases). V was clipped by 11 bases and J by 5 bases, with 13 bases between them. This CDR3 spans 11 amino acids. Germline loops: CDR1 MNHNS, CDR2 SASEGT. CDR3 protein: CASKGGNEQYF. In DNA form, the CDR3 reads TGTGCCTCCAAAGGGGGAAACGAGCAGTACTTC.

The CDR3 loop is CASSFGGNTEAFF. CDR3 nucleotide sequence: TGTGCCAGCAGCTTTGGGGGGAACACTGAAGCTTTCTTT. J is TRBJ1-1 and V is TRBV11-2; the D gene is possibly TRBD1 (5 bases). The CDR3 has 13 residues. CDR1 is SGHAT and CDR2 is FQNNGV in the germline V gene. The ends were cut back, 3 bases at V and 1 base at J, with 6 bases in the middle.

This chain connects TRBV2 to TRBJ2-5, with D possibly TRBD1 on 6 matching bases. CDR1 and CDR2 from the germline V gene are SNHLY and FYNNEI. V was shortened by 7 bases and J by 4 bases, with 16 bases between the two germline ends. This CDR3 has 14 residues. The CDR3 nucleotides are TGTGCCAGCACCCGGGGTGGGACATTAGAGACCCAGTACTTC. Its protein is CASTRGGTLETQYF.

The CDR3 loop reads CASSLHSLNTEAFF. As DNA, the CDR3 is TGTGCCAGCAGCTTACACAGTTTGAACACTGAAGCTTTCTTT. V gene TRBV11-1 combines with J gene TRBJ1-1; no clear D gene. This CDR3 is built from 14 residues. Germline V gene data show CDR1 as SGHAT and CDR2 as FQDESV (reference sequence). V was shortened by 2 bases and J by 0 bases, with 7 bases between the two germline ends.

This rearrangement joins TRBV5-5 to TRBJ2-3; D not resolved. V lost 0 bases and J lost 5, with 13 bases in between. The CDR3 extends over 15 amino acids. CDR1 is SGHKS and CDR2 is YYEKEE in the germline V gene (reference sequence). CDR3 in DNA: TGTGCCAGCAGCTTGGGGGCCCGTCAGGAAGATACGCAGTATTTT. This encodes CASSLGARQEDTQYF.

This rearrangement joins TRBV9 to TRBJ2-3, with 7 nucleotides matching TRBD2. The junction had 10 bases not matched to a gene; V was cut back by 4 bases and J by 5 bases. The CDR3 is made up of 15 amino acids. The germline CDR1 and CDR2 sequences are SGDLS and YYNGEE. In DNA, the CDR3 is TGTGCCAGCAGCAGCGGGACTTTTCGTGGAGATACGCAGTATTTT. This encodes CASSSGTFRGDTQYF.

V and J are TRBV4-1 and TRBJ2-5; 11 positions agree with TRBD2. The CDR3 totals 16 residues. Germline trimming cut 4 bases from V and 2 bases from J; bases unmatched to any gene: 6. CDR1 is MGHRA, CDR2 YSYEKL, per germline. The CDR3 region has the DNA TGCGCCAGCAGCCTCAGGACTAGCGGGCCACAAGAGACCCAGTACTTC. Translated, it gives CASSLRTSGPQETQYF.

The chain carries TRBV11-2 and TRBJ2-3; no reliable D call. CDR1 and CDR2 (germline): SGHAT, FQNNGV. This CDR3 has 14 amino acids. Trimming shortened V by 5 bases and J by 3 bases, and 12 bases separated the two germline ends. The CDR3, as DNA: TGTGCCAGCAGCCCTGGTTTGGCGACAGATACGCAGTATTTT. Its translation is CASSPGLATDTQYF.

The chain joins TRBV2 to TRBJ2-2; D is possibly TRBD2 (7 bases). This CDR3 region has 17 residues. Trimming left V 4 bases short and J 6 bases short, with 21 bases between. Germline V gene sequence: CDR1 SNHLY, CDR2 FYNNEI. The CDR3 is CASSVLAGLGHPGELFF. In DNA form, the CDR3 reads TGTGCCAGCAGTGTCTTAGCGGGTTTGGGACATCCCGGGGAGCTGTTTTTT.

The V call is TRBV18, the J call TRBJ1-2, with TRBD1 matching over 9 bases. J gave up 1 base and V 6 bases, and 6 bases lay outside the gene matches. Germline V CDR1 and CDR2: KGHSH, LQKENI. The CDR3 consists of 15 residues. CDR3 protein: CASSQGQGINYGYTF. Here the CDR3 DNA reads TGTGCCAGCTCCCAAGGACAGGGGATTAACTATGGCTACACCTTC.

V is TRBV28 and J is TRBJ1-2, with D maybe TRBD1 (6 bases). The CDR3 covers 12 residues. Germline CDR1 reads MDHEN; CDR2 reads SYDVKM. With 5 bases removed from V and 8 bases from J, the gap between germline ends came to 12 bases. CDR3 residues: CASSLSGEGYTF. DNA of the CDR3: TGTGCCAGCAGTCTCTCAGGGGAAGGCTACACCTTC.

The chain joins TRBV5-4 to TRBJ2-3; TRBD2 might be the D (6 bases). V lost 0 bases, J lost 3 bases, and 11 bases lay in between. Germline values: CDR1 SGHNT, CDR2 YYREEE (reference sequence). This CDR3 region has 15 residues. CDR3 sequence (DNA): TGTGCCAGCAGCTTGGCGGGAGCAGGAACAGATACGCAGTATTTT. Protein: CASSLAGAGTDTQYF. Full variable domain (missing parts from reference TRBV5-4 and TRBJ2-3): ETGVTQSPTHLIKTRGQQVTLRCSSQSGHNTVSWYQQALGQGPQFIFQYYREEENGRGNFPPRFSGLQFPNYSSELNVNALELDDSALYLCASSLAGAGTDTQYFGPGTRLTVL.

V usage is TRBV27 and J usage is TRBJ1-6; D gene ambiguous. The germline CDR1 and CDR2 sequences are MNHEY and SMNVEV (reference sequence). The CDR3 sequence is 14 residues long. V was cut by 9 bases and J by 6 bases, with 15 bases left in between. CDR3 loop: CASRSSLSNSPLHF. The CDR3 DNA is TGTGCCAGTAGGTCCAGCCTGAGTAATTCACCCCTCCACTTT.

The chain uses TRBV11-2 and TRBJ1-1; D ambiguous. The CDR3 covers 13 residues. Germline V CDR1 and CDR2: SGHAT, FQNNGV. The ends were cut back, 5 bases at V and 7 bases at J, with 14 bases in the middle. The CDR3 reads CASSKRENGEAFF. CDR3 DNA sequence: TGTGCCAGCAGCAAGAGGGAGAACGGTGAAGCTTTCTTT.

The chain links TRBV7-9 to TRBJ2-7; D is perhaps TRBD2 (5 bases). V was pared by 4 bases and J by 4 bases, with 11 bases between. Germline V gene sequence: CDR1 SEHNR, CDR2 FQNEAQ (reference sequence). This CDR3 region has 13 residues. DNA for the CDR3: TGTGCCAGCAGCTGGGGAGCCCGTTACGAGCAGTACTTC. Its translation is CASSWGARYEQYF. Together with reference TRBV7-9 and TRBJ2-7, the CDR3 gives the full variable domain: DTGVSQNPRHKITKRGQNVTFRCDPISEHNRLYWYRQTLGQGPEFLTYFQNEAQLEKSRLLSDRFSAERPKGSFSTLEIQRTEQGDSAMYLCASSWGARYEQYFGPGTRLTVT.